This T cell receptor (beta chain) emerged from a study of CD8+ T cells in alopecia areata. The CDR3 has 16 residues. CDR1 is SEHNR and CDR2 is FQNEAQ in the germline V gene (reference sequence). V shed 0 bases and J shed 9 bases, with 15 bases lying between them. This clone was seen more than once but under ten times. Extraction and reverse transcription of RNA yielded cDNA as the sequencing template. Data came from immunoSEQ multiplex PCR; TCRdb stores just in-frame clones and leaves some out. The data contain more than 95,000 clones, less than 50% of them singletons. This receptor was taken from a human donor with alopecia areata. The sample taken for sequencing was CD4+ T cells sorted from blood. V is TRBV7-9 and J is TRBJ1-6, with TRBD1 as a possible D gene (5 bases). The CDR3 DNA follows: TGTGCCAGCAGCTTAGCCGAGGGGCAGGGTGGTTCACCCCTCCACTTT. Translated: CASSLAEGQGGSPLHF. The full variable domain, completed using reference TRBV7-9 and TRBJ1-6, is DTGVSQNPRHKITKRGQNVTFRCDPISEHNRLYWYRQTLGQGPEFLTYFQNEAQLEKSRLLSDRFSAERPKGSFSTLEIQRTEQGDSAMYLCASSLAEGQGGSPLHFGNGTRLTVT.